This TCR beta chain comes out of a study of T cells in women clearing cervical HPV infection (dated by TCRdb to about 2018). With regard to the full study: The cases were approximately 23 women with histologically confirmed HPV16-related CIN3 or worse, and 2 of those women had invasive cancers. Case blood was taken at the visit when the lesion was first identified, whereas control blood was taken when infection was no longer detected. Controls were around 23 women whose single incident HPV16 infection cleared within 12 months without precancer or cancer developing. Because only a few women had HLA typing data, the possibility that HLA type acted as a confounder could not be ruled out. The parent cohort enrolled 10,000 to 11,000 women aged 18 or older in Guanacaste, Costa Rica, in about 1993 to 1994 and followed the women for roughly seven years. A median age of approximately 32 years was observed in cases versus less than 40 in controls, and no significant differences in baseline characteristics were found. Among cases, blood sampling occurred a median of about 150 days after lesion detection, with an interquartile range of roughly 90 to 200 days. Five blinded duplicates per group were added as quality controls, so that 60 or so samples were obtained: 50 or so participants and some 10 replicates. Nested within Costa Rica's Guanacaste HPV Natural History Study, an exploratory proof-of-principle case-control study compared TCR repertoires across cervical HPV16 outcomes. Cases and controls were matched on year of sample collection and on age within five years.

TCR beta CDR3 regions were amplified by multiplex PCR using the immunoSEQ assay from an average of 1200 ng genomic DNA per sample. Primer bias was corrected in the assay by using a complete synthetic TCR repertoire to establish an amplification baseline. The amplicons were sequenced on the Illumina platform. Concerning the study's data processing: Sequences were error-corrected by clustering with frequency ratios and a modified nearest-neighbor algorithm and were then analyzed in the immunoSEQ Analyzer with IMGT gene definitions. At each rarefaction depth, TCR richness and evenness were averaged across 20 rarefaction repeats, and any sample with fewer sequences than the depth was left out. Relative abundances of V, D and J genes were compared between groups using Wilcoxon rank sum tests, with FDR correction applied. For the blinded duplicates, the intraclass correlation was about 96% for TCR richness and averaged 76.4% across roughly 72 gene segments. TCRdb re-hosts the immuneACCESS table, in-frame sequences only. Its copies lack some clones; in the studies checked, an unresolved V gene accounts for under half of them, and the cause for the rest is not known. V, J and clone size derive from that table, while D and trimming were established from the DNA sequence. The sample has approximately 18,000 clones on record. Together, the top ten hold 3.2% of the sample.

Frequency classes this clone as medium-sized (0.01 to 0.1%); no count is given. Its antigen target is currently unknown. The read gets to within 3 residues of the CDR3 end, and the germline J gene fills in the rest. Results and caveats for the whole study, not just this receptor: Cases had lower TRBV6-7 relative abundance than controls (approximately 0.1% versus 0.16%; Bonferroni P = 0.0008). Because the number of T cells in each sample was unknown, differences in richness could reflect differing T-cell content rather than repertoire biology. Across sequencing depths, CIN3+ cases showed significantly higher TCR repertoire richness than controls, but evenness did not differ between the groups. The cross-sectional design could not show whether the associations came before the infection or were a result of it, and neither effector/memory subsets nor HPV-specific T cells were isolated. By combining richness with V gene abundances, random forest classifiers separated cases from controls with an estimated AUC of 0.75 to 0.9.

The CDR3 goes from the cysteine to the phenylalanine over 18 residues. Sequencing covers 45 bases of the CDR3, shown here with the frame starting at base 1. From the germline V gene, CDR1 is LGHNT and CDR2 is FRNRAP. Every participant had a single incident cervical HPV16 infection, and women with prevalent HPV16 infections were excluded. Cervical HPV DNA was detected with MY09/MY11 PCR, and genotyping was done with dot-blot hybridization. Roughly 15 mL of heparinized blood were centrifuged, and the buffy coat was aliquoted, frozen at -30°C, then stored at -80°C. QIAGEN kits were used to extract genomic DNA from buffy coat specimens.

The chain is made from TRBV12-5 and TRBJ1-5; 8 bases in the middle match TRBD1. Sequencing was done on a sample of blood buffy coat. This receptor was identified in a woman between 18 and 70 years old with a cervical HPV16 infection that either progressed to CIN3+ or cleared (not recorded which). The CDR3 region: CASGLLMTGVLFSPPQHF. CDR3 DNA (partial): TGTGCTAGTGGTTTGTTGATGACAGGGGTTTTGTTCAGTCCCCCC.